These 13 T cell receptor beta chains originate from one sample sequenced in a study of cytomegalovirus exposure and HLA in healthy donors. Use of 60 Vbeta and 13 Jbeta primers characterized the PCR. TCRdb keeps only in-frame clones here, not all; method: immunoSEQ multiplex PCR. The sample has some 100,000 clones, 75% to 90% seen once. Sequences were obtained from PBMCs. Source of these receptors: a man aged 30 to 45 in good health and CMV-seronegative.

The rearrangement uses TRBV28 and TRBJ1-1, with D maybe TRBD1 (6 bases). CDR3 length equals 19 residues. Germline CDR1 is MDHEN and CDR2 is SYDVKM. V shed 1 base and J shed 1 base, with 22 bases lying between them. CDR3 region: CASSLSRGPGRSKNTEAFF. The DNA for the CDR3 is TGTGCCAGCAGTTTATCCAGGGGCCCAGGAAGAAGTAAGAACACTGAAGCTTTCTTT.

V is TRBV4-3 and J is TRBJ2-7; no clear D gene. The germline V and J ends were trimmed by 4 bases and 5 bases, with 18 bases remaining between them. The CDR3 is made up of 15 amino acids. Germline V gives CDR1 LGHNA, CDR2 YSLEER. Written as DNA, the CDR3 is TGCGCCAGCAGCCTAAGACACCAACCGTCTCACGAGCAGTACTTC. It yields the protein CASSLRHQPSHEQYF.

The V and J genes are TRBV7-6 and TRBJ2-7; TRBD1 agrees at 9 bases. V gave up 5 bases and J gave up 5 bases; unmatched junction bases: 7. Germline V CDR1 and CDR2: SGHVS, FNYEAQ. CDR3 length: 14 amino acids. The CDR3 region is CASSLGDRADEQYF. CDR3 nucleotide sequence: TGTGCCAGCAGCCTAGGGGACAGGGCGGACGAGCAGTACTTC.

Remarks on this clone: Other DNA sequences in this sample translate to the same CDR3. The chain uses TRBV5-1 and TRBJ2-1; 9 bases fit TRBD1. Trimming at V came to 2 bases and at J to 5 bases, leaving 5 bases not matched to a gene. The CDR3 consists of 15 residues. CDR1 is SGHRS and CDR2 is YFSETQ in the germline V gene. CDR3 protein: CASSLPGQGHNEQFF. CDR3 DNA sequence: TGCGCCAGCAGCTTACCGGGACAGGGCCACAATGAGCAGTTCTTC.

The sample holds one count of this clone. The genes are TRBV7-9 and TRBJ2-5; D is uncertain. CDR1 is SEHNR and CDR2 is FQNEAQ in the germline V gene (reference sequence). The CDR3 contains 12 residues. Trimming pared 5 bases from V and 2 bases from J, leaving 6 bases between. The CDR3 sequence: CASSRLQETQYF. In nucleotides, the CDR3 is TGTGCCAGCAGCCGCCTACAAGAGACCCAGTACTTC.

The sample holds one count of this clone. The chain has TRBV28 and TRBJ1-1; D perhaps matches TRBD1 (6 bases). The CDR3 contains 14 residues. Per the germline V gene, CDR1 is MDHEN and CDR2 is SYDVKM. V lost 3 bases, J lost 0 bases, and 8 bases lay in between. The CDR3 loop reads CASSLGQLNTEAFF. Written as DNA, the CDR3 is TGTGCCAGCAGTTTGGGACAACTGAACACTGAAGCTTTCTTT.

CDR3 coding DNA: TGTGCCAGCAGCTTGTCTTTCCGGTCGGGAGGCGGGTACAATGAGCAGTTCTTC. Protein product: CASSLSFRSGGGYNEQFF. The chain employs TRBV5-8 and TRBJ2-1, with TRBD2 matching over 7 bases. Germline V gene data show CDR1 as SGHTS and CDR2 as YDEGEE. V trimming: 1 base; J trimming: 4 bases; junction bases outside the gene matches: 14. The CDR3 covers 18 residues.

This chain connects TRBV6-1 to TRBJ2-3, with 9 bases lining up with TRBD1. Losses at the gene ends were 4 bases for V and 11 bases for J; bases not matched to a gene: 10. The CDR3 extends over 14 amino acids. The germline V gene has CDR1 MNHNS and CDR2 SASEGT. The CDR3 bases are TGTGCCAGCAGTGTGGGATTTGAGACAGGGGGGCAGTATTTT. Protein: CASSVGFETGGQYF.

This chain uses TRBV6-5 with TRBJ1-6; D unresolved. The CDR3 runs 15 residues. V was cut by 2 bases and J by 9 bases, with 14 bases left in between. Germline assignment: CDR1 MNHEY and CDR2 SVGAGI. The CDR3 region is CASSYQRKSGSPLHF. DNA for the CDR3: TGTGCCAGCAGTTACCAAAGGAAAAGCGGTTCACCCCTCCACTTT.

This chain links TRBV28 with TRBJ1-1; possibly TRBD1 for D (6 bases). CDR3 length: 14 residues. Per the germline V gene, CDR1 is MDHEN and CDR2 is SYDVKM. Trimming left V 7 bases short and J 5 bases short, with 17 bases between. CDR3 region: CASTDPQGWTEAFF. CDR3 bases: TGTGCCAGCACCGACCCCCAGGGGTGGACTGAAGCTTTCTTT.

The J gene is TRBJ1-2, the V gene TRBV6-6; no firm D call. The CDR3 runs to 13 residues. Trimming left V 2 bases short and J 6 bases short, with 10 bases between. The germline gives CDR1 MNHNY, CDR2 SVGAGI (reference sequence). The CDR3 region has the DNA TGTGCCAGCAGTTACGGCCTGCGGGATGGCTACACCTTC. Amino acid sequence: CASSYGLRDGYTF.

This sequence joins TRBV9 and TRBJ1-1; a weak D match, TRBD1 (5 bases). The V gene lost 4 bases and the J gene lost 1 base, with 14 bases spanning the gap. From germline, CDR1 is SGDLS and CDR2 YYNGEE. The CDR3 contains 15 residues. The CDR3 nucleotides are TGTGCCAGCAGCCCAGTGGGGGGTGAGAACACTGAAGCTTTCTTT. It yields the protein CASSPVGGENTEAFF.

The chain joins TRBV30 to TRBJ2-7; TRBD1 agrees at 7 bases. The CDR3 is 11 amino acids. Trimming removed 4 bases from V and 3 bases from J; junction bases left unmatched: 0. Germline CDR1 GTSNPN, CDR2 SVGIG (reference sequence). Here the CDR3 DNA reads TGTGCCTGGACAGGGGGCTACGAGCAGTACTTC. Translation gives CAWTGGYEQYF.